This record concerns one T cell receptor beta chain sequence. The data were obtained in a study of blood T cell repertoires in COVID-19. The wider study: COVID-19 samples from acute and convalescent phases originated in the United States, Italy and Spain.

The CDR3 is made up of 18 amino acids. After removal of 0 bases from V and 1 base from J, the junction contained 7 bases not matched to a gene. CDR1 and CDR2 (germline): SGDLS, YYNGEE. The table came from immunoSEQ multiplex PCR; TCRdb's copy has only in-frame clones and leaves some out. The repertoire holds around 68,000 clones, with over 70% as singletons. The sequenced sample was peripheral blood. The clonotype originates from a human donor in a cohort sampled during active COVID-19. The chain couples TRBV9 to TRBJ2-1; 10 bases are a match to TRBD1. The CDR3 spells CASSVGGTGVVSYNEQFF. DNA of the CDR3: TGTGCCAGCAGCGTAGGTGGGACAGGGGTCGTTTCCTACAATGAGCAGTTCTTC.